Each of the 22 T cell receptor beta chains below was sequenced from the same sample in a study of vaccination and CD4 T cells after COVID-19. No antigens are known for them. Treatment defined: roughly ten-day PBMC culture with coronavirus spike peptide pools or control peptides (ViraFEST assay). Cultured CD4+ T cells had their DNA profiled by the Oncomine TCR Beta short-read assay. TCRdb independently ran MiXCR on the PCR reads; one entry per CDR3 protein. The sample has more than 15,000 distinct CDR3 sequences, around 40% seen once. What was sequenced was CD4+ T cells from blood, cultured in vitro. These receptor sequences come from a human donor who had recovered from COVID-19.

V is TRBV18 and J is TRBJ2-3; a weak D match, TRBD2 (5 bases). From germline, CDR1 is KGHSH and CDR2 LQKENI. V was shortened by 0 bases and J by 1 base, with 5 bases between the two germline ends. The CDR3 length is 14 residues. CDR3 loop: CASSPPGGTDTQYF. CDR3 DNA sequence: TGTGCCAGCTCACCACCCGGGGGCACAGATACGCAGTATTTT.

Worth noting for this clonotype: The DNA is omitted, as the CDR3 cannot be located on it reliably, and the CDR3 follows TCRdb's listing. The chain combines TRBV6-5 with TRBJ2-7; the table assigns TRBD2, which was not confirmed against the DNA. The V gene's germline CDR1 is MNHEY and CDR2 SVGAGI. Termini included, the CDR3 measures 15 amino acids. CDR3 residues: CASSSSTSGRLKQYF.

The chain carries TRBV19 and TRBJ1-1, with 8 bases matching TRBD1. CDR3 length equals 15 residues. The germline CDR1 and CDR2 sequences are LNHDA and SQIVND (reference sequence). V lost 7 bases and J lost 10; bases outside the gene matches: 17. CDR3 nucleotides: TGTGCCAGTACAGACCTCTCTCGGACAGGGACCCCAGCTTTCTTT. Protein: CASTDLSRTGTPAFF.

The V and J genes are TRBV20-1 and TRBJ2-1; D is undetermined. Germline V gene lookup returns CDR1 DFQATT and CDR2 SNEGSKA (reference sequence). V gave up 4 bases and J gave up 9 bases, with 4 bases separating them. The length of the CDR3 is 9 residues. The CDR3 coding sequence is TGCAGTGCTACGGTTGAGCAGTTCTTC. Its protein product is CSATVEQFF.

This rearrangement joins TRBV5-4 to TRBJ2-2; 10 positions agree with TRBD2. The germline CDR1 and CDR2 sequences are SGHNT and YYREEE (reference sequence). The CDR3 length is 19 residues. V shed 2 bases and J 4 bases; nucleotides not matched to a gene: 14. DNA for the CDR3: TGTGCCAGCAGCTTAAATAGCGGGGGGTCCTTGGTTGGCACCGGGGAGCTGTTTTTT. Its protein is CASSLNSGGSLVGTGELFF.

This clonotype was observed a handful of times. The V call is TRBV5-1, the J call TRBJ2-7; a possible D gene is TRBD1 (6 bases). From germline, CDR1 is SGHRS and CDR2 YFSETQ. CDR3 length equals 17 residues. V was pared by 0 bases and J by 4 bases, with 20 bases between. The CDR3 is CASSLVLYTNRDYEQYF. DNA of the CDR3: TGCGCCAGCAGCTTGGTATTATACACAAACAGGGATTACGAGCAGTACTTC.

V and J are TRBV27 and TRBJ1-6; D gene unclear. The CDR3 sequence is 14 residues long. Germline lookup yields CDR1 MNHEY and CDR2 SMNVEV (reference sequence). Trimming left V 8 bases short and J 10 bases short, with 18 bases between. CDR3 sequence (DNA): TGTGCCAGCGGGAAATTCCACTCGGGGTCACCCCTCCACTTT. Amino acid sequence: CASGKFHSGSPLHF.

The chain has TRBV5-4 and TRBJ2-1, with 11 bases lining up with TRBD2. V was pared by 2 bases and J by 6 bases, with 4 bases of the junction left unmatched. The CDR3 totals 15 residues. In germline, CDR1 is SGHNT, CDR2 YYREEE (reference sequence). CDR3 loop: CASSFPSGRINEQFF. The CDR3 region has the DNA TGTGCCAGCAGCTTCCCTAGCGGGAGGATCAATGAGCAGTTCTTC. The full variable domain, in which reference TRBV5-4 and TRBJ2-1 provide the parts outside the CDR3, is ETGVTQSPTHLIKTRGQQVTLRCSSQSGHNTVSWYQQALGQGPQFIFQYYREEENGRGNFPPRFSGLQFPNYSSELNVNALELDDSALYLCASSFPSGRINEQFFGPGTRLTVL.

V and J are TRBV5-6 and TRBJ1-5; no definite D call. The CDR3 is 17 residues long. Trimming took 4 bases from V and 0 from J, leaving 17 bases between them. Germline CDR1 SGHDT, CDR2 YYEEEE. In DNA, the CDR3 is TGTGCCAGCAGCCTCGGACCCCGAGGAGGTAGCAATCAGCCCCAGCATTTT. This encodes CASSLGPRGGSNQPQHF.

This clonotype was counted between two and nine times. V is TRBV30 and J is TRBJ1-5; TRBD1 aligns across 7 bases. This CDR3 spans 15 amino acids. The J segment lost 1 base and the V segment lost 1 base, leaving 4 bases of the junction unmatched. Germline values: CDR1 GTSNPN, CDR2 SVGIG (reference sequence). CDR3 DNA: TGTGCCTGGAGTGGAGGGGGCGGGAGCAATCAGCCCCAGCATTTT. It yields the protein CAWSGGGGSNQPQHF.

The chain combines TRBV5-4 with TRBJ1-5; D might be TRBD1 (6 bases). This CDR3 comprises 15 residues. Germline assignment: CDR1 SGHNT and CDR2 YYREEE (reference sequence). V lost 0 bases, J lost 3 bases, and 10 bases lay in between. CDR3 region: CASSLGGAPNQPQHF. Written as DNA, the CDR3 is TGTGCCAGCAGCTTGGGGGGGGCTCCCAATCAGCCCCAGCATTTT.

The chain links TRBV12-3 or TRBV12-4 to TRBJ1-1; 9 bases are shared with TRBD1. The CDR3 consists of 13 residues. With 7 bases clipped from V and 1 base from J, the junction kept 1 base outside the gene matches. DNA for the CDR3: TGTGCCAGCAACAGGGGGCCGAACACTGAAGCTTTCTTT. It codes for CASNRGPNTEAFF.

By frequency in the sample, this clonotype is large (0.1 to 1%). V usage is TRBV27 and J usage is TRBJ1-6; D remains unclear. This CDR3 spans 14 amino acids. Germline CDR1 is MNHEY and CDR2 is SMNVEV (reference sequence). V shed 6 bases and J shed 6 bases, with 12 bases lying between them. Here the CDR3 reads CASRRRLINSPLHF. CDR3 in DNA: TGTGCCAGCAGAAGGCGACTGATTAATTCACCCCTCCACTTT.

V and J are TRBV19 and TRBJ2-1; 9 bases are shared with TRBD2. The CDR3 runs to 15 residues. V lost 5 bases and J lost 3; bases outside the gene matches: 5. Germline V gene lookup returns CDR1 LNHDA and CDR2 SQIVND (reference sequence). The CDR3 nucleotides read TGTGCCAGTAGTGGGCGACTAGCGGACTACAATGAGCAGTTCTTC. Translation gives CASSGRLADYNEQFF.

The chain carries TRBV27 and TRBJ2-7, with 10 bases that match TRBD1. Looked up from germline, CDR1 is MNHEY and CDR2 is SMNVEV (reference sequence). CDR3 length: 17 amino acids. V gave up 6 bases and J gave up 4 bases; unmatched junction bases: 15. This CDR3 is CASRTQQPGQGWYEQYF. The CDR3 DNA reads TGTGCCAGCAGGACACAACAACCGGGACAGGGGTGGTACGAGCAGTACTTC.

The chain is built from TRBV6-1 and TRBJ2-3; D is perhaps TRBD1 (5 bases). CDR1 and CDR2 from the germline V gene are MNHNS and SASEGT. The ends were cut back, 6 bases at V and 5 bases at J, with 18 bases in the middle. CDR3 length: 15 residues. Here the CDR3 reads CASRGQGWLEDTQYF. In nucleotides, the CDR3 is TGTGCCAGCAGGGGTCAGGGATGGTTGGAAGATACGCAGTATTTT.

This clonotype was detected a few times. The V and J genes are TRBV28 and TRBJ1-6, with D hard to call. The germline V and J ends were trimmed by 5 bases and 10 bases, with 12 bases remaining between them. The CDR3 contains 13 residues. CDR1 is MDHEN and CDR2 is SYDVKM in the germline V gene. CDR3 coding DNA: TGTGCCAGCAGTAGCCGGGAATACTCACCCCTCCACTTT. This sequence encodes CASSSREYSPLHF.

The chain links TRBV5-4 to TRBJ2-3; no clear D. The CDR3 runs 16 residues. V was cut by 2 bases and J by 6 bases, with 19 bases left in between. Germline V gene sequence: CDR1 SGHNT, CDR2 YYREEE (reference sequence). The CDR3 protein is CASSFLGPPGMDTQYF. The CDR3 bases are TGTGCCAGCAGCTTCTTGGGCCCCCCAGGCATGGATACGCAGTATTTT.

The J gene is TRBJ2-2, the V gene TRBV24-1; weak D call: TRBD2 (6 bases). V lost 1 base and J 7 bases, leaving 12 bases between the germline ends. The germline V gene encodes CDR1 KGHDR and CDR2 SFDVKD. The CDR3 runs 15 residues. DNA of the CDR3: TGTGCCACCAGTGATTTTACGGGGAGGCACGGGGAGCTGTTTTTT. The encoded protein is CATSDFTGRHGELFF.

This clonotype was found a few times. The chain combines TRBV7-8 with TRBJ1-5, with unresolved D. V was clipped by 2 bases and J by 3 bases, with 11 bases between them. The V gene's germline CDR1 is SGHVS and CDR2 FQNEAQ. The CDR3 covers 15 residues. CDR3 sequence reads: CASSLFTDLNQPQHF. The CDR3 DNA reads TGTGCCAGCAGCTTATTTACGGACCTCAATCAGCCCCAGCATTTT.

As concerns this clonotype: It is unclear where the CDR3 begins or ends on the DNA, so no DNA is shown, and the CDR3 is as TCRdb lists it. V gene TRBV12-3 or TRBV12-4 combines with J gene TRBJ1-2; the table's D call of TRBD1 was not tested on the DNA. The CDR3 length is 24 residues, termini included. The CDR3 spells CASTNQTSMYLCASSLWGRYGYTF.

The gene calls are TRBV7-8 and TRBJ2-7; D uncertain. The CDR3 is made up of 14 amino acids. Germline CDR1 is SGHVS and CDR2 is FQNEAQ. Trimming shortened V by 2 bases and J by 2 bases, and 10 bases separated the two germline ends. CDR3 nucleotide sequence: TGTGCCAGCAGCTTAATCGACGGACCCTACGAGCAGTACTTC. Translation: CASSLIDGPYEQYF.